These 2 T cell receptor beta chains share one sample of origin, sequenced in a study of OX40 agonist ivuxolimab in advanced cancers. Libraries were built with the immunoSEQ multiplex PCR assay. Entries here come from immuneACCESS through TCRdb and include only in-frame sequences with V and J called. Some clones fail to appear in such tables; in the studies checked, an unresolved V gene covers under half of the shortfall, and the cause of the remainder is unknown. Counted in this sample were about 48,000 clones; 70% to 80% of them appeared once. The ten largest clones add up to less than 2% of the sample. This material consisted of CD4+ or CD8+ T cells sorted from blood, taken in a trial of the OX40 agonist ivuxolimab. All receptors come from an adult with an advanced solid tumor such as melanoma, head and neck, liver or kidney cancer.

This chain connects TRBV6-1 to TRBJ2-1; TRBD2 agrees at 12 bases. Losses at the gene ends were 3 bases for V and 9 bases for J; bases not matched to a gene: 9. The germline V gene has CDR1 MNHNS and CDR2 SASEGT. The CDR3 sequence is 16 residues long. Here the CDR3 DNA reads TGTGCCAGCAGTGACATAACCGGGACTAGCGGGTCTGAGCAGTTCTTC. This translates into CASSDITGTSGSEQFF.

This chain links TRBV6-1 with TRBJ1-1; perhaps TRBD1 as D (6 bases). The CDR3 contains 14 residues. Germline CDR1 MNHNS, CDR2 SASEGT. The V and J ends lost 4 bases and 7 bases respectively, with 16 bases between them. The CDR3 bases are TGTGCCAGCAGTGGTTTAACAGGGAGTTTTGAAGCTTTCTTT. Translating it yields CASSGLTGSFEAFF.